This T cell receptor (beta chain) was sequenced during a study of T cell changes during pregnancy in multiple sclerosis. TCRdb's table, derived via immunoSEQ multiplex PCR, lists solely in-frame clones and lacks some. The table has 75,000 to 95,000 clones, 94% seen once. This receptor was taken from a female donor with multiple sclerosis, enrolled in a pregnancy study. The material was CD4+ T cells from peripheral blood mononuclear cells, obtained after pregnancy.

For the CDR3, the DNA is TGTGCCAGCTACGGGGACAAAGCTATCTCCTACGAGCAGTACTTC. It encodes CASYGDKAISYEQYF. The gene calls are TRBV6-4 and TRBJ2-7; D is perhaps TRBD1 (6 bases). V lost 8 bases, J lost 0 bases, and 17 bases lay in between. This CDR3 has 15 amino acids. The V gene's germline CDR1 is MRHNA and CDR2 SNTAGT.